The 21 T cell receptor beta chains below all came from one sample that was sequenced in a study of monozygotic twins with inflammatory bowel disease. TCRdb reanalyzed the 5' RACE reads and collapses them to one entry per CDR3 protein, without DNA. This sample carries about 350,000 distinct CDR3 sequences, with around 2% going to the ten biggest clones. The sample taken for sequencing was blood. The receptors here all came from a human donor with ulcerative colitis or Crohn's disease, or a healthy co-twin of an affected twin (not recorded which).

The chain carries TRBV20-1 and TRBJ2-1; the TCRdb call, TRBD2, lacks DNA for checking. The CDR3 loop spans 17 amino acids. Per the germline V gene, CDR1 is DFQATT and CDR2 is SNEGSKA (reference sequence). The CDR3 is CSATLTSGREHLTEQFF.

The genes are TRBV29-1 and TRBJ2-7; without DNA, the TCRdb call of TRBD1 cannot be checked. This CDR3 comprises 11 residues. The germline V gene has CDR1 SQVTM and CDR2 ANQGSEA. The CDR3 sequence is CSVGEQGAQYF.

The chain uses TRBV12-3 or TRBV12-4 and TRBJ2-1; TCRdb indicates TRBD2, and absent DNA this call remains unverified. The CDR3 loop spans 11 amino acids. CDR3: CASSSSGLPFF.

The J gene is TRBJ2-7, the V gene TRBV24-1; the TCRdb call, TRBD1, lacks DNA for checking. Germline lookup yields CDR1 KGHDR and CDR2 SFDVKD. The CDR3 covers 17 residues. The CDR3 loop is CATSDQVPRGVSYEQYF.

V is TRBV30 and J is TRBJ2-1; TCRdb designates TRBD2, a call that cannot be tested without DNA. This CDR3 comprises 15 residues. The germline gives CDR1 GTSNPN, CDR2 SVGIG (reference sequence). CDR3 loop: CAWTSGRSSYNEQFF.

This sequence joins TRBV7-8 and TRBJ2-7. The length of the CDR3 is 16 residues. CDR1 is SGHVS and CDR2 is FQNEAQ in the germline V gene. CDR3: CASSLGGQATKSEQYF.

The chain uses TRBV6-5 and TRBJ2-3; TCRdb returns TRBD1, unconfirmable since there is no DNA. CDR1 MNHEY and CDR2 SVGAGI come from the germline V gene. The CDR3 spans 15 residues. Here the CDR3 reads CASSYTDSPTDTQYF.

The chain links TRBV10-1 to TRBJ2-7. Germline assignment: CDR1 WNHNN and CDR2 SYGVQD (reference sequence). This CDR3 spans 15 amino acids. CDR3 sequence: CASSDASRSGYEQYF.

The chain joins TRBV4-3 to TRBJ1-1; TCRdb picks TRBD1, but there is no DNA to check that call. There are 15 residues in the CDR3. CDR1 and CDR2 (germline): LGHNA, YSLEER. This CDR3 reads CASSEGGGRDTEVFF.

The genes are TRBV6-1 and TRBJ2-7. CDR3 length: 13 amino acids. Germline CDR1 MNHNS, CDR2 SASEGT. The CDR3 protein is CASSEFRGYEQYF.

CDR3 region: CASSYKLAGGQFF. V is TRBV6-5 and J is TRBJ2-1; no DNA is available, so the TRBD2 call from TCRdb remains unchecked. The germline gives CDR1 MNHEY, CDR2 SVGAGI. The CDR3 consists of 13 residues.

The chain employs TRBV5-1 and TRBJ2-7. CDR3 size: 13 residues. Germline assignment: CDR1 SGHRS and CDR2 YFSETQ. The CDR3 sequence: CASSLAREYEQYF.

The J gene is TRBJ1-6, the V gene TRBV5-1. The CDR3 runs 15 residues. Germline V CDR1 and CDR2: SGHRS, YFSETQ. The CDR3 here is CASSLESSYNSPLHF. The whole variable domain, filled in from reference TRBV5-1 and TRBJ1-6, reads KAGVTQTPRYLIKTRGQQVTLSCSPISGHRSVSWYQQTPGQGLQFLFEYFSETQRNKGNFPGRFSGRQFSNSRSEMNVSTLELGDSALYLCASSLESSYNSPLHFGNGTRLTVT.

This chain connects TRBV9 to TRBJ2-3. This CDR3 contains 15 residues. Germline lookup yields CDR1 SGDLS and CDR2 YYNGEE. The CDR3 here is CASSVSGQVTDTQYF.

The chain combines TRBV19 with TRBJ2-1; TCRdb gives TRBD2 as the D gene, but with no DNA this cannot be confirmed. CDR1 and CDR2 (germline): LNHDA, SQIVND (reference sequence). The CDR3 spans 17 residues. CDR3 sequence: CASTINSLAGGGDEQFF.

This chain links TRBV7-3 with TRBJ2-1. Looked up from germline, CDR1 is SGHTA and CDR2 is FQGTGA. CDR3 length: 16 amino acids. The CDR3 loop is CASSFSTGRSYNEQFF.

The V call is TRBV14, the J call TRBJ1-1; the TCRdb call, TRBD1, lacks DNA for checking. This CDR3 comprises 18 residues. Germline loops: CDR1 SGHDN, CDR2 FVKESK. The CDR3 spells CASSQDWRTGSMGTEAFF. The full variable domain, rest sourced from reference TRBV14 and TRBJ1-1, is EAGVTQFPSHSVIEKGQTVTLRCDPISGHDNLYWYRRVMGKEIKFLLHFVKESKQDESGMPNNRFLAERTGGTYSTLKVQPAELEDSGVYFCASSQDWRTGSMGTEAFFGQGTRLTVV.

The chain couples TRBV3-1 to TRBJ1-1; there is no DNA to check the TCRdb D call of TRBD1. This CDR3 has 14 amino acids. Germline CDR1 LGHDT, CDR2 YNNKEL (reference sequence). The CDR3 spells CASSQRDRDTEALF. The entire variable domain, with the rest obtained from reference TRBV3-1 and TRBJ1-1, is as follows: DTAVSQTPKYLVTQMGNDKSIKCEQNLGHDTMYWYKQDSKKFLKIMFSYNNKELIINETVPNRFSPKSPDKAHLNLHINSLELGDSAVYFCASSQRDRDTEALFGQGTRLTVV.

The genes are TRBV7-6 and TRBJ2-3; lacking DNA, the TRBD1 call made by TCRdb goes unchecked. Germline V gene data show CDR1 as SGHVS and CDR2 as FNYEAQ. The CDR3 sequence is 17 residues long. This chain's CDR3 is CASSFDRGGFSTDTQYF.

The chain links TRBV6-5 to TRBJ1-5; the D gene TCRdb calls, TRBD1, cannot be checked with no DNA. The germline CDR1 and CDR2 sequences are MNHEY and SVGAGI. This CDR3 comprises 18 residues. The CDR3: CASSYYNQKAGEEQPQHF.

The chain combines TRBV5-1 with TRBJ2-1; the D gene TCRdb calls, TRBD1, cannot be checked with no DNA. The CDR3 extends over 15 amino acids. Germline CDR1 and CDR2: SGHRS and YFSETQ. The CDR3 spells CASSLGWTGYNEQFF.